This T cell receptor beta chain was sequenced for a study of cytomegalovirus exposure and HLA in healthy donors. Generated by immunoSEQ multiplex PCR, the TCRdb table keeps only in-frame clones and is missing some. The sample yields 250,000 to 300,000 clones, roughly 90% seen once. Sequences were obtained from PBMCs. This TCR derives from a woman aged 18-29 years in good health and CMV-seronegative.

CDR3 DNA sequence: TGTGCCAGCACTTTCGGAGTTGGCTACACCTTC. Protein sequence: CASTFGVGYTF. V and J are TRBV28 and TRBJ1-2, with D unresolved. Trimming stripped 7 bases from V and 7 bases from J, with 10 bases between. CDR3 length: 11 residues. Germline CDR1 reads MDHEN; CDR2 reads SYDVKM.